Below, 18 T cell receptor beta chains from the same sample are listed, as sequenced in a study of shared T cell receptors in the human thymus. Measured with immunoSEQ multiplex PCR; TCRdb has only the in-frame clones, and not every one. The sample shows about 380,000 clones, 85% to 95% of them seen only once. Specimen: thymocytes. These receptors came from a human donor.

V is TRBV6-1 and J is TRBJ2-7; a possible D gene is TRBD2 (6 bases). Per germline, CDR1 MNHNS and CDR2 SASEGT. The CDR3 totals 13 residues. V was clipped by 6 bases and J by 6 bases, with 15 bases between them. For the CDR3, the DNA is TGTGCCAGCAGAATCGGGACTCTTGGCGAGCAGTACTTC. It encodes CASRIGTLGEQYF.

The V call is TRBV18, the J call TRBJ2-3; D is undetermined. CDR3 length: 13 residues. V was clipped by 4 bases and J by 0 bases, with 5 bases between them. Germline V CDR1 and CDR2: KGHSH, LQKENI. The CDR3 is CASSHGSTDTQYF. In nucleotides, the CDR3 is TGTGCCAGCTCACATGGTAGCACAGATACGCAGTATTTT. Variable domain in full (rest from reference TRBV18 and TRBJ2-3): NAGVMQNPRHLVRRRGQEARLRCSPMKGHSHVYWYRQLPEEGLKFMVYLQKENIIDESGMPKERFSAEFPKEGPSILRIQQVVRGDSAAYFCASSHGSTDTQYFGPGTRLTVL.

The chain employs TRBV11-2 and TRBJ2-7, with 8 positions matching TRBD2. After removal of 1 base from V and 3 bases from J, the junction contained 8 bases not matched to a gene. Germline V lookup: CDR1 SGHAT, CDR2 FQNNGV. The CDR3 has 16 residues. The DNA for the CDR3 is TGTGCCAGCAGCTTAGGGGTAGCGGGGCGAGTCTACGAGCAGTACTTC. This encodes CASSLGVAGRVYEQYF.

This clone was seen only once. The chain is built from TRBV4-1 and TRBJ2-1; TRBD2 aligns across 11 bases. There are 16 residues in the CDR3. The germline CDR1 and CDR2 sequences are MGHRA and YSYEKL. With V trimmed by 0 bases and J by 6 bases, 4 bases remained unmatched. The CDR3 nucleotides are TGCGCCAGCAGCCAAGACGGGACTAGCGGAATCAATGAGCAGTTCTTC. Protein: CASSQDGTSGINEQFF.

V and J are TRBV25-1 and TRBJ2-3; D ambiguous. V was clipped by 1 base and J by 10 bases, with 24 bases between them. This CDR3 has 17 residues. Germline V CDR1 and CDR2: MGHDK, SYGVNS. CDR3 residues: CASSEFRWAEGKIPQYF. The CDR3 nucleotides read TGTGCCAGCAGTGAATTCCGTTGGGCAGAAGGGAAGATTCCGCAGTATTTT.

The V call is TRBV28, the J call TRBJ2-2; 9 nucleotides line up with TRBD1. Germline CDR1 is MDHEN and CDR2 is SYDVKM. CDR3 length equals 18 residues. J lost 0 bases, V lost 4 bases, and 9 bases had no gene match. CDR3 nucleotide sequence: TGTGCCAGCAGTTCATTGCGGGACAGGGACTCGAACACCGGGGAGCTGTTTTTT. Protein sequence: CASSSLRDRDSNTGELFF. The whole variable domain, remainder taken from reference TRBV28 and TRBJ2-2, is DVKVTQSSRYLVKRTGEKVFLECVQDMDHENMFWYRQDPGLGLRLIYFSYDVKMKEKGDIPEGYSVSREKKERFSLILESASTNQTSMYLCASSSLRDRDSNTGELFFGEGSRLTVL.

The rearrangement joins TRBV27 to TRBJ2-7; 7 nucleotides line up with TRBD2. The J segment lost 0 bases and the V segment lost 6 bases, leaving 8 bases of the junction unmatched. The length of the CDR3 is 15 residues. The germline gives CDR1 MNHEY, CDR2 SMNVEV (reference sequence). CDR3 bases: TGTGCCAGCAGGAAAGCGGGGCCTAGCTCCTACGAGCAGTACTTC. Protein sequence: CASRKAGPSSYEQYF.

This rearrangement joins TRBV27 to TRBJ2-7; TRBD2 agrees at 12 bases. Germline V gene lookup returns CDR1 MNHEY and CDR2 SMNVEV (reference sequence). The CDR3 runs 14 residues. The ends lost 6 bases at V and 3 bases at J; junction bases unmatched: 3. Here the CDR3 DNA reads TGTGCCAGCAGCGGGACTAGCGGGTTCTACGAGCAGTACTTC. Translation gives CASSGTSGFYEQYF.

This chain links TRBV27 with TRBJ2-3; D may be TRBD2 (6 bases). The CDR3 extends over 13 amino acids. The germline gives CDR1 MNHEY, CDR2 SMNVEV (reference sequence). The germline V and J ends were trimmed by 4 bases and 6 bases, with 11 bases remaining between them. The CDR3 bases are TGTGCCAGCAGTTCGCAGGAGGGCGATACGCAGTATTTT. Translation gives CASSSQEGDTQYF.

The rearrangement joins TRBV28 to TRBJ2-7, with 13 bases that match TRBD2. Germline loops: CDR1 MDHEN, CDR2 SYDVKM. V lost 4 bases to trimming and J lost 7 bases; unmatched junction nucleotides: 7. The CDR3 covers 15 residues. The CDR3 is CASSSYGLAGEEQYF. CDR3 nucleotides: TGTGCCAGCAGTTCATATGGACTAGCGGGAGAGGAGCAGTACTTC.

The chain has TRBV4-3 and TRBJ2-3, with 9 bases matching TRBD2. After removal of 0 bases from V and 0 bases from J, the junction contained 10 bases not matched to a gene. The CDR3 covers 19 residues. Germline CDR1 is LGHNA and CDR2 is YSLEER. CDR3 amino acids: CASSQDLAGAGYSTDTQYF. CDR3 nucleotide sequence: TGCGCCAGCAGCCAAGACTTAGCGGGAGCGGGATACAGCACAGATACGCAGTATTTT.

This clone was recorded once. This chain uses TRBV7-2 with TRBJ2-3; 9 bases are shared with TRBD1. Per germline, CDR1 SGHTA and CDR2 FQGNSA. Trimming cost V 6 bases and J 4 bases; bases outside gene matches: 8. The CDR3 spans 15 residues. The CDR3 nucleotides read TGTGCCAGCAGGTTCGGACAGGGGAAGGCAGATACGCAGTATTTT. Encoded protein: CASRFGQGKADTQYF.

V and J are TRBV7-9 and TRBJ2-1; 9 nucleotides line up with TRBD1. The CDR3 consists of 16 residues. Germline V gene sequence: CDR1 SEHNR, CDR2 FQNEAQ (reference sequence). V shed 4 bases, J shed 2 bases, and the junction held 6 bases outside the gene matches. The CDR3 region is CASSSNRDRAYNEQFF. The CDR3 coding sequence is TGTGCCAGCAGCTCCAACCGGGACAGGGCCTACAATGAGCAGTTCTTC.

This chain uses TRBV27 with TRBJ2-1; D may correspond to TRBD1 or TRBD2 (5 bases each). The germline V gene encodes CDR1 MNHEY and CDR2 SMNVEV (reference sequence). Trimming stripped 6 bases from V and 9 bases from J, with 27 bases between. This CDR3 region has 17 residues. The CDR3 DNA reads as TGTGCCAGCAGCACCCTATCTTGGGGACCTCAATGTGGTGAGCAGTTCTTC. It codes for CASSTLSWGPQCGEQFF.

The chain employs TRBV4-1 and TRBJ2-2; D is perhaps TRBD2 (7 bases). Trimming cost V 1 base and J 3 bases, with 30 bases left between them. The CDR3 consists of 22 residues. The V gene's germline CDR1 is MGHRA and CDR2 YSYEKL. CDR3 nucleotides: TGCGCCAGCAGCCAAGTCCCCGACGCCTGGACTAGGGGGGTCTGGTACACCGGGGAGCTGTTTTTT. Its translation: CASSQVPDAWTRGVWYTGELFF.

The chain has TRBV20-1 and TRBJ2-5; D might be TRBD1 (5 bases). Germline V CDR1 and CDR2: DFQATT, SNEGSKA (reference sequence). Trimming pared 3 bases from V and 4 bases from J, leaving 6 bases between. The CDR3 has 11 amino acids. The CDR3 loop reads CSARTVETQYF. The CDR3 DNA follows: TGCAGTGCTAGGACAGTAGAGACCCAGTACTTC.

This chain connects TRBV27 to TRBJ2-1, with D possibly matching TRBD2 (5 bases). V was cut by 2 bases and J by 0 bases, with 5 bases left in between. Germline V gene data show CDR1 as MNHEY and CDR2 as SMNVEV (reference sequence). The CDR3 is 14 residues long. CDR3 in amino acids: CASSLTSSYNEQFF. For the CDR3, the DNA is TGTGCCAGCAGTTTAACTAGCTCCTACAATGAGCAGTTCTTC.

The V and J genes are TRBV28 and TRBJ2-7; no clear D gene. In germline, CDR1 is MDHEN, CDR2 SYDVKM. The CDR3 sequence is 11 residues long. The germline V and J ends were trimmed by 6 bases and 5 bases, with 8 bases remaining between them. Here the CDR3 DNA reads TGTGCCAGCAGCCTCACCGACGAGCAGTACTTC. It encodes CASSLTDEQYF.